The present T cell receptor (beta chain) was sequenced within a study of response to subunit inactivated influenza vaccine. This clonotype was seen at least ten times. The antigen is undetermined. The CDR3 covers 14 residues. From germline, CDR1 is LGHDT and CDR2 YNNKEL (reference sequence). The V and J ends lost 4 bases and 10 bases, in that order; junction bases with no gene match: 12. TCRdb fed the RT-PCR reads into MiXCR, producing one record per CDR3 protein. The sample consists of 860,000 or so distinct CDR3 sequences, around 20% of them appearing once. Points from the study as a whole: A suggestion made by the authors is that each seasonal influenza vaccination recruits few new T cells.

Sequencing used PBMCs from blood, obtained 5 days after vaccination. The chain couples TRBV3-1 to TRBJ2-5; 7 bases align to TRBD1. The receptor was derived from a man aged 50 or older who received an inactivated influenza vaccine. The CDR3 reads CASSPPGQTPGQYF. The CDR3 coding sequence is TGTGCCAGCAGCCCACCGGGACAGACCCCTGGCCAGTACTTC.